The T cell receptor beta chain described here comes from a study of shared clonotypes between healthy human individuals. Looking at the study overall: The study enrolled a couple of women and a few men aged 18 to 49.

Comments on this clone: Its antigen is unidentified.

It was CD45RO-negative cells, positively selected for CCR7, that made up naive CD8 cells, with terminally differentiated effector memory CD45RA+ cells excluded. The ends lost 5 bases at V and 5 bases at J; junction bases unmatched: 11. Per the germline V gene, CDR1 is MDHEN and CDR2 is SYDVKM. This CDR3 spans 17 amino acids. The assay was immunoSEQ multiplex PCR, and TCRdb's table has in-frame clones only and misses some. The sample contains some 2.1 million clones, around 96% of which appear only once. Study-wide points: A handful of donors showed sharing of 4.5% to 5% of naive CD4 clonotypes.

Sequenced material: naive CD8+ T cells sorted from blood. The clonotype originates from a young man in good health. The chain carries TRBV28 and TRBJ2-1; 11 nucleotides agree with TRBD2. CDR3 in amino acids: CASSRPSGGPHNNEQFF. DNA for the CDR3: TGTGCCAGCAGTCGCCCTAGCGGGGGGCCCCATAACAATGAGCAGTTCTTC.